This is a list of T cell receptor beta chains from one sample in a study of T cell repertoires in cytomegalovirus infection. Antigens of these TCRs are unknown. TCRdb reprocessed the reads with MiXCR, giving one entry per CDR3 protein. The table lists hundreds of thousands of distinct CDR3 sequences, around a third of them singletons. This specimen was cultured PBMCs, taken from culture after CMV antigen stimulation. These receptors were collected from a human donor in good health (CMV status not recorded). Some clones in this sample may be carry-over from other donors' samples. The CDR3 runs from the conserved cysteine through the conserved F or W. D genes are given only for firm matches. The size of a clone is reported for some rows only, either as once, few or many, or as a class for expanded clones.

TRBJ2-5 TRBD2 TRBV20-1 . CSASTSGPQETQYF TGCAGTGCTTCGACTAGCGGGCCACAAGAGACCCAGTACTTC
TRBJ2-7 TRBD1 TRBV12-3/TRBV12-4 few CASSYGTGKSVQYF TGTGCCAGCAGTTATGGGACAGGGAAGTCGGTGCAGTACTTC
TRBJ2-7 . TRBV12-3/TRBV12-4 few CASSSRAPRETYEQYF TGTGCCAGCAGTTCCCGGGCCCCCAGGGAGACCTACGAGCAGTACTTC
TRBJ2-5 TRBD2 TRBV6-2/TRBV6-3 few CASSYRGGIETQYF TGTGCCAGCAGTTACCGGGGGGGCATAGAGACCCAGTACTTC
TRBJ2-1 TRBD2 TRBV20-1 . CSALIPGLAGDHRVF TGCAGTGCCTTAATTCCGGGACTAGCGGGAGACCACCGAGTCTTC
TRBJ1-6 . TRBV12-3/TRBV12-4 . CASSPGGRHYNSPLHF TGTGCCAGCAGTCCCGGGGGACGCCACTATAATTCACCCCTCCACTTT
TRBJ2-7 TRBD2 TRBV6-1 . CASKAGPSYEQYF TGTGCCAGCAAAGCGGGACCCTCCTACGAGCAGTACTTC
TRBJ2-6 TRBD1 TRBV28 . CASRDRLLGANVLTF TGTGCCTCCCGGGACAGGCTTCTGGGGGCCAACGTCCTGACTTTC
TRBJ1-2 TRBD1 TRBV12-3/TRBV12-4 few CASSPTQTGVGYTF TGTGCCAGCAGTCCCACGCAGACAGGGGTTGGCTACACCTTC
TRBJ1-1 . TRBV4-3 . CASSLRQNLNTEAFF TGCGCCAGCAGCCTACGACAGAATCTTAACACTGAAGCTTTCTTT
TRBJ2-3 TRBD2 TRBV7-2 few CASLAGEGPRGLTSWDTQYF TGTGCCAGCCTCGCGGGCGAGGGTCCCAGAGGTCTGACTAGCTGGGATACGCAGTATTTT
TRBJ2-2 . TRBV12-3/TRBV12-4 few CASSLAGGAKSFF TGTGCCAGCAGTTTAGCGGGGGGGGCCAAAAGCTTTTTT
TRBJ1-3 . TRBV28 . CASTREGRAGNTIYF TGTGCCAGCACACGGGAGGGCAGGGCCGGAAACACCATATATTTT
TRBJ2-2 . TRBV6-5 . CASSYAQAGELFF TGTGCCAGCAGTTACGCACAGGCCGGGGAGCTGTTTTTT
TRBJ2-2 TRBD1 TRBV5-4 . CASSRDRETGELFF TGTGCCAGCAGCCGGGACAGGGAGACCGGGGAGCTGTTTTTT
TRBJ2-1 TRBD1 TRBV7-9 few CASSSDRAVNEQFF TGTGCCAGCAGCTCCGACAGGGCGGTTAATGAGCAGTTCTTC
TRBJ2-4 . TRBV15 few CATRGGGSDIQYF TGTGCCACCAGAGGGGGGGGATCGGACATTCAGTACTTC
TRBJ2-1 TRBD2 TRBV10-3 few CAIAREGSYNEQFF TGTGCCATCGCGAGGGAGGGTTCCTACAATGAGCAGTTCTTC
TRBJ2-1 TRBD2 TRBV6-2/TRBV6-3 . CATYYVAGVDEQFF TGTGCCACGTACTACGTGGCGGGGGTCGATGAGCAGTTCTTC
TRBJ2-5 TRBD2 TRBV7-2 many CASSGTSGGETQYF TGTGCCAGCAGCGGGACTAGCGGGGGAGAGACCCAGTACTTC
TRBJ2-1 TRBD2 TRBV5-1 . CASSFPSGANNEQFF TGCGCCAGCAGCTTTCCTAGCGGGGCGAACAATGAGCAGTTCTTC
TRBJ2-4 TRBD2 TRBV4-2 few CASSQDPGLAGASAKNIQYF TGTGCCAGCAGCCAAGATCCGGGACTAGCGGGGGCCTCAGCCAAAAACATTCAGTACTTC
TRBJ2-3 TRBD2 TRBV20-1 few CSTRLAGPTDTQYF TGCAGTACGAGGCTAGCGGGGCCCACAGATACGCAGTATTTT
TRBJ1-2 . TRBV6-1 many CASTRVSNYGYTF TGTGCCAGCACAAGGGTATCGAACTATGGCTACACCTTC
TRBJ1-1 TRBD1 TRBV30 . CAWDRDLNTEAFF TGTGCCTGGGACAGGGACTTGAACACTGAAGCTTTCTTT
TRBJ1-1 . TRBV7-9 few CASSLSGELRAFF TGTGCCAGCAGCTTATCGGGAGAATTACGGGCTTTCTTT
TRBJ1-2 . TRBV20-1 . CSDRTPPDGYTF TGCAGCGACAGGACCCCGCCCGATGGCTACACCTTC
TRBJ2-1 . TRBV29-1 . CSVVLSTYNEQFF TGCAGCGTTGTATTGAGCACCTACAATGAGCAGTTCTTC
TRBJ2-3 TRBD2 TRBV5-4 . CASSGSSGAIQISDTQYF TGTGCCAGCAGCGGGTCTAGCGGGGCTATTCAAATTTCAGATACGCAGTATTTT
TRBJ2-3 . TRBV6-5 few CASSYPRMGRGRFKDTQYF TGTGCCAGCAGTTACCCCCGCATGGGGAGGGGGCGATTTAAAGATACGCAGTATTTT
TRBJ2-7 . TRBV7-2 many CASSRNSMGYEQYF TGTGCCAGCAGCCGAAACTCAATGGGCTACGAGCAGTACTTC
TRBJ1-2 . TRBV14 . CASSQEGSSVYGYTF TGTGCCAGCAGCCAAGAAGGAAGCTCGGTCTATGGCTACACCTTC
TRBJ2-4 TRBD1 TRBV6-1 . CASSEWQGAAKNIQYF TGTGCCAGCAGTGAATGGCAGGGGGCGGCCAAAAACATTCAGTACTTC
TRBJ2-3 TRBD2 TRBV5-6 few CASSLGLAGVADTQYF TGTGCCAGCAGCTTGGGTCTAGCGGGGGTCGCAGATACGCAGTATTTT
TRBJ2-5 . TRBV27 . CASSFEQTSYPNSQETQYF TGTGCCAGCAGTTTCGAACAAACTAGTTACCCCAATTCCCAAGAGACCCAGTACTTC
TRBJ2-7 TRBD2 TRBV20-1 . CSASGLADGSNEQYF TGCAGTGCTAGTGGACTAGCGGATGGGTCCAACGAGCAGTACTTC
TRBJ2-7 . TRBV6-2/TRBV6-3 . CASSYSGPSSGEQYF TGTGCCAGCAGTTACTCAGGCCCGTCTTCCGGGGAGCAGTACTTC
TRBJ2-1 . TRBV20-1 few CSASGGEVEQFF TGCAGTGCTAGTGGAGGCGAGGTTGAGCAGTTCTTC
TRBJ2-1 TRBD2 TRBV5-4 few CASSESTGTSGRHEQFF TGTGCCAGCAGTGAATCTACCGGGACTAGCGGGAGGCATGAGCAGTTCTTC
TRBJ2-7 . TRBV10-3 . CAISESSLREQYF TGTGCCATCAGTGAAAGCAGTCTACGCGAGCAGTACTTC